This TCR beta chain was recovered during a study of CD8 T cells in ankylosing spondylitis. Overall study findings and caveats: Clones tied to disease were said to be significantly enriched in matched ankylosing spondylitis synovial fluid. Characteristic, it appeared, of ankylosing spondylitis blood was a TCR beta motif of seven or eight highly homologous variants.

Quantitative 5'-RACE with molecular barcodes was used to make the TCR beta libraries. TCRdb re-called the 5' RACE reads through MiXCR, storing one row per CDR3 protein. Of 450,000 to 550,000 distinct CDR3 sequences detected, less than 6% appear once; the ten largest clones hold roughly 3.5%. This clonotype was found many times. Its antigen is not known. CDR1 is SGHTA, CDR2 FQGNSA, per germline. The CDR3 has 13 residues. Trimming stripped 5 bases from V and 1 base from J, with 6 bases between. The source material was blood, either unsorted or a sorted T cell fraction (not recorded which). This TCR was sampled from a male donor with ankylosing spondylitis. This sequence joins TRBV7-2 and TRBJ1-5, with D uncertain. As DNA, the CDR3 is TGTGCCAGCAGCCCCAGAAGCAATCAGCCCCAGCATTTT. Translating gives CASSPRSNQPQHF.